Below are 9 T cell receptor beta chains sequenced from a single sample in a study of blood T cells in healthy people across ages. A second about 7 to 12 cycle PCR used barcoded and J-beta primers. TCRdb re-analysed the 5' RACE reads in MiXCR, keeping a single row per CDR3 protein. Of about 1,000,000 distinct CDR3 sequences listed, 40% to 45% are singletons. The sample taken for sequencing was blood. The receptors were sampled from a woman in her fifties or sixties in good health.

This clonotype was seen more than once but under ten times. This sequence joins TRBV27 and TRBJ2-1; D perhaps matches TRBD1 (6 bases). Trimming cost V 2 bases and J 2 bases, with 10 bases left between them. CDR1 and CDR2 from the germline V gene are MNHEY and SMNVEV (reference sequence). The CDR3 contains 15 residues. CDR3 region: CASSLRGTPYNEQFF. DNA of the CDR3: TGTGCCAGCAGTTTAAGGGGGACCCCCTACAATGAGCAGTTCTTC.

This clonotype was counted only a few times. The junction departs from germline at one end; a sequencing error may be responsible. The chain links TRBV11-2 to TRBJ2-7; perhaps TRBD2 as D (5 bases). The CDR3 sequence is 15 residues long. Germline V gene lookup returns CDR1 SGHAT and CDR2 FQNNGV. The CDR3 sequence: CASSLAQLVSDEQYF. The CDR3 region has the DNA TGTGCCAGCAGCTTAGCCCAACTAGTCTCCGACGAGCAGTACTTC.

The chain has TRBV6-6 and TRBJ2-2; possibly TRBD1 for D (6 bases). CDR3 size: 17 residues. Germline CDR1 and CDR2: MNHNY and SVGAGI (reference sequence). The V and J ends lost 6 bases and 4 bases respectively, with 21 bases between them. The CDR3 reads CASSIRGRGPSTGELFF. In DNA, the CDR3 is TGTGCCAGCAGCATAAGGGGCAGGGGACCGTCCACCGGGGAGCTGTTTTTT.

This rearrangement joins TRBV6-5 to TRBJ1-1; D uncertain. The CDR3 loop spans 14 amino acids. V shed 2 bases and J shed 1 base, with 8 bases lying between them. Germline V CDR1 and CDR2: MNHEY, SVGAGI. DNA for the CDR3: TGTGCCAGCAGTTACAGGGCACAGAACACTGAAGCTTTCTTT. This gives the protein CASSYRAQNTEAFF.

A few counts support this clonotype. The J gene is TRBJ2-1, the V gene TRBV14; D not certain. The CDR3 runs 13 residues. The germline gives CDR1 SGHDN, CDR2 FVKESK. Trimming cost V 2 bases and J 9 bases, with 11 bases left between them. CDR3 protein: CASSQIGFSEQFF. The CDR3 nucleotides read TGTGCCAGCAGCCAAATAGGATTTAGTGAGCAGTTCTTC.

The CDR3 protein is CASSNLNIQYF. The CDR3, as DNA: TGTGCCAGCAGTAATCTTAACATTCAGTACTTC. The V and J genes are TRBV6-6 and TRBJ2-4, with D unresolved. In germline, CDR1 is MNHNY, CDR2 SVGAGI (reference sequence). The CDR3 has 11 amino acids. The V and J ends lost 5 bases and 7 bases respectively, with 6 bases between them.

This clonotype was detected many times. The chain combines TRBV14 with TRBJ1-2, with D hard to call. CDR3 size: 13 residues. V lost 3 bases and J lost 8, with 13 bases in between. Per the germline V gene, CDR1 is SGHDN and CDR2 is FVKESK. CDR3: CASSHTGGYGYTF. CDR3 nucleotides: TGTGCCAGCAGCCACACCGGCGGATACGGCTACACCTTC.

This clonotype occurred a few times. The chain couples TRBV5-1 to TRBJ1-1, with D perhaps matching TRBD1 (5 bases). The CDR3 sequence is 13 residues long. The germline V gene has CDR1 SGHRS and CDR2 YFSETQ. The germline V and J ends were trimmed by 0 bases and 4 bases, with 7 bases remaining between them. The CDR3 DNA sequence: TGCGCCAGCAGCTTGGCAGGGTTCACTGAAGCTTTCTTT. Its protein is CASSLAGFTEAFF.

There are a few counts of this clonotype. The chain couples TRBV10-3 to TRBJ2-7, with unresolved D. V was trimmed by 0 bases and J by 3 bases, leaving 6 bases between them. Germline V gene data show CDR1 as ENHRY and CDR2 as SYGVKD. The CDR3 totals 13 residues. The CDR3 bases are TGTGCCATCAGTGAGTCTACGGTCTACGAGCAGTACTTC. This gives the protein CAISESTVYEQYF.